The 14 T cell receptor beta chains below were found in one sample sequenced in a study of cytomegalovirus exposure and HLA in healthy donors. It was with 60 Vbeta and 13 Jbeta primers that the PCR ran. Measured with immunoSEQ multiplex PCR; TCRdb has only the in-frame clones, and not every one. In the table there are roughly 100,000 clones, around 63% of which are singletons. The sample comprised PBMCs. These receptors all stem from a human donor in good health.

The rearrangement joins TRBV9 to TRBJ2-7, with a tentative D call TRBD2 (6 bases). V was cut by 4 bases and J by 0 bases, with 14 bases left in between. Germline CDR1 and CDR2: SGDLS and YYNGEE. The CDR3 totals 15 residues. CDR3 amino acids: CASSPRGVSSYEQYF. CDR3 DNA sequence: TGTGCCAGCAGCCCGCGGGGTGTCAGCTCCTACGAGCAGTACTTC.

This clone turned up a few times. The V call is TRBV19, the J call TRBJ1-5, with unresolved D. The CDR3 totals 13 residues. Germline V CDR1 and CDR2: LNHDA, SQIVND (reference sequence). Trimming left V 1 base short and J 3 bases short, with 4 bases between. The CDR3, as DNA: TGTGCCAGTAGTATAGTCCTCAATCAGCCCCAGCATTTT. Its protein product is CASSIVLNQPQHF.

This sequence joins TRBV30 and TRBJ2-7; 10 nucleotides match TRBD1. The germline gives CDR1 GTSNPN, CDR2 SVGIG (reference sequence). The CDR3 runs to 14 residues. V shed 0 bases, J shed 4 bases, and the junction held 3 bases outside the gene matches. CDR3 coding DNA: TGTGCCTGGAGTGTAGGGACAGGGGAATACGAGCAGTACTTC. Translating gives CAWSVGTGEYEQYF.

As DNA, the CDR3 is TGTGCCAGCAGCCCCGGGACAGGGGAGATATACGGCTACACCTTC. Amino acid sequence: CASSPGTGEIYGYTF. This chain connects TRBV7-9 to TRBJ1-2, with 10 positions matching TRBD1. The germline V gene has CDR1 SEHNR and CDR2 FQNEAQ (reference sequence). There are 15 residues in the CDR3. The ends lost 5 bases at V and 8 bases at J; junction bases unmatched: 11.

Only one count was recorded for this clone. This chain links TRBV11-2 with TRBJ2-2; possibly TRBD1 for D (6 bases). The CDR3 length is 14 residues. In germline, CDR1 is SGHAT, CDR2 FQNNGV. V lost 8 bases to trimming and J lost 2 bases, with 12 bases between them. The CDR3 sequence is CASQQGLNTGELFF. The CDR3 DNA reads TGTGCCAGCCAACAGGGCCTCAACACCGGGGAGCTGTTTTTT.

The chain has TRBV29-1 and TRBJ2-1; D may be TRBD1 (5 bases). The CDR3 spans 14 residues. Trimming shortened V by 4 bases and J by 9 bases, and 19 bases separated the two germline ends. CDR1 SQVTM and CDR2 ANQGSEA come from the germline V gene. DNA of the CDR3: TGCAGCGTTGCAGGGCAGGGTGGTTCTCGTGAGCAGTTCTTC. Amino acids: CSVAGQGGSREQFF.

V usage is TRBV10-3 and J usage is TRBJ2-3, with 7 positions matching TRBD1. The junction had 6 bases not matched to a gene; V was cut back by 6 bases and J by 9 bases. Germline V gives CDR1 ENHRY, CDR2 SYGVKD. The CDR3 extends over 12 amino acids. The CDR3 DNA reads TGTGCCATCAGGACAGTACAGGGGACGCAGTATTTT. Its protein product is CAIRTVQGTQYF.

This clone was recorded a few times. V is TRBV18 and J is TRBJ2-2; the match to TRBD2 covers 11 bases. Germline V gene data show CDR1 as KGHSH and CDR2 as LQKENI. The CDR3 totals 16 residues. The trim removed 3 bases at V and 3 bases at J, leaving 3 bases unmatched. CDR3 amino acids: CASSPLAGGDTGELFF. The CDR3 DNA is TGTGCCAGCTCACCCCTAGCGGGAGGAGACACCGGGGAGCTGTTTTTT.

The CDR3 DNA reads TGTGCCATCAGTGGGTCGACAGGACCGAACACCGGGGAGCTGTTTTTT. Translation: CAISGSTGPNTGELFF. This chain uses TRBV10-3 with TRBJ2-2, with TRBD1 as a possible D gene (6 bases). CDR1 and CDR2 from the germline V gene are ENHRY and SYGVKD. With 4 bases removed from V and 0 bases from J, the gap between germline ends came to 12 bases. CDR3 size: 16 residues.

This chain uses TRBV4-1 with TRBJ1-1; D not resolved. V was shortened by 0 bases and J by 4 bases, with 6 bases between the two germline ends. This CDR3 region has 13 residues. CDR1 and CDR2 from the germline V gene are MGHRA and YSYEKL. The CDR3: CASSQEWPTEAFF. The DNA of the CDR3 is TGCGCCAGCAGCCAAGAATGGCCCACTGAAGCTTTCTTT.

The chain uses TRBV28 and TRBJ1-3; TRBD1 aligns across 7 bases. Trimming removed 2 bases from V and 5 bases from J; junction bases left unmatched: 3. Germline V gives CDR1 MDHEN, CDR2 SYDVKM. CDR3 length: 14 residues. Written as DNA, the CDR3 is TGTGCCAGCAGTTTACAGGGGGTTAGAAACACCATATATTTT. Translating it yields CASSLQGVRNTIYF.

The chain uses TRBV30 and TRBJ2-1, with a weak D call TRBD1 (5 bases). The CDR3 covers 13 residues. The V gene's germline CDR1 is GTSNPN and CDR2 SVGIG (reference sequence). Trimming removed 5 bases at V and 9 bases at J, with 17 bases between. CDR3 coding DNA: TGTGCCTGGGGACACGCGCTTGTCGGTGAGCAGTTCTTC. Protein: CAWGHALVGEQFF.

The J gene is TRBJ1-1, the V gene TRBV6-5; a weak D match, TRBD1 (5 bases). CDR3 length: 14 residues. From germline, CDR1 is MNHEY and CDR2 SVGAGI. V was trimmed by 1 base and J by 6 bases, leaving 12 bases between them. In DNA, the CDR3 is TGTGCCAGCAGTTACTACGCCCAGGGATCTGAAGCTTTCTTT. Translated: CASSYYAQGSEAFF.

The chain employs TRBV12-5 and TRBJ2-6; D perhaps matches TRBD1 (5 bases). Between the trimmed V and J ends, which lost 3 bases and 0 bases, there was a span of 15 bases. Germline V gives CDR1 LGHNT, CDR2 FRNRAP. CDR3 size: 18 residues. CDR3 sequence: CASGFQTAKSSGANVLTF. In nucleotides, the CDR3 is TGTGCTAGTGGTTTCCAGACAGCCAAGAGCTCTGGGGCCAACGTCCTGACTTTC.